One and the same sample provided the 25 T cell receptor beta chains below, sequenced in a study of T cells in Graves' hyperthyroidism and ophthalmopathy. TCR beta CDR3 region amplification was performed from RNA transcripts. During a first-round RT-PCR of the TCR CDR3, the HTBI primer set was used. TCRdb redid the calling of the multiplex PCR reads with MiXCR, one entry per CDR3 protein. Of about 500,000 distinct CDR3 sequences detected, over 15% appear once; the ten largest clones hold approximately 20%. Specimen: blood. The source is a woman between 18 and 29 years old with Graves' hyperthyroidism.

This clonotype showed up many times. The chain joins TRBV3-1 to TRBJ2-3, with D uncertain. The CDR3 sequence is 13 residues long. Between the trimmed V and J ends, which lost 1 base and 6 bases, there was a span of 8 bases. Germline V gene data show CDR1 as LGHDT and CDR2 as YNNKEL (reference sequence). The CDR3 loop is CASSQGPQDTQYF. The CDR3, as DNA: TGTGCCAGCAGCCAAGGGCCCCAGGATACGCAGTATTTT.

This clonotype was detected a few times. The V call is TRBV24-1, the J call TRBJ1-2; D is uncertain. V lost 3 bases, J lost 6 bases, and 7 bases lay in between. The CDR3 contains 12 residues. Germline CDR1 is KGHDR and CDR2 is SFDVKD. CDR3 sequence reads: CATSDQVNGYTF. Here the CDR3 DNA reads TGTGCCACCAGTGATCAGGTTAATGGCTACACCTTC.

The V gene is TRBV28, the J gene TRBJ1-2, with unresolved D. Per germline, CDR1 MDHEN and CDR2 SYDVKM. CDR3 length: 12 amino acids. Trimming removed 6 bases at V and 6 bases at J, with 11 bases between. DNA for the CDR3: TGTGCCAGCAGCTCAGGATTCGATGGCTACACCTTC. It specifies CASSSGFDGYTF.

The chain's CDR3 is CASSVFGQKLAKNIQYF. In DNA form, the CDR3 reads TGTGCCAGCAGTGTGTTTGGACAGAAACTAGCCAAAAACATTCAGTACTTC. This sequence joins TRBV2 and TRBJ2-4, with a tentative D call TRBD1 (6 bases). V lost 4 bases to trimming and J lost 0 bases, with 16 bases between them. Germline values: CDR1 SNHLY, CDR2 FYNNEI. This CDR3 comprises 17 residues.

In this sample, this clonotype turned up many times. The chain links TRBV12-3 or TRBV12-4 to TRBJ1-1; D is perhaps TRBD1 (5 bases). The CDR3 has 14 amino acids. Trimming removed 2 bases at V and 1 base at J, with 8 bases between. The CDR3 DNA is TGTGCCAGCAGTTTAAGGGACTCGAACACTGAAGCTTTCTTT. Protein sequence: CASSLRDSNTEAFF.

This clonotype showed up many times. This chain uses TRBV28 with TRBJ2-4; 11 bases are shared with TRBD2. Losses at the gene ends were 4 bases for V and 1 base for J; bases not matched to a gene: 12. Germline V gene lookup returns CDR1 MDHEN and CDR2 SYDVKM. CDR3 length: 19 residues. The CDR3 spells CASSSRVAGGPTAKNIQYF. The CDR3 coding sequence is TGTGCCAGCAGTTCCCGGGTAGCGGGAGGGCCAACGGCCAAAAACATTCAGTACTTC.

This clonotype was seen many times. This rearrangement joins TRBV10-3 to TRBJ2-1; D may be TRBD1 (5 bases). There are 13 residues in the CDR3. V lost 2 bases and J lost 5, with 7 bases in between. Germline V gives CDR1 ENHRY, CDR2 SYGVKD. The CDR3 sequence: CAISEQGNNEQFF. In DNA form, the CDR3 reads TGTGCCATCAGTGAGCAGGGTAACAATGAGCAGTTCTTC.

The gene calls are TRBV9 and TRBJ2-7; the match to TRBD2 covers 7 bases. Germline assignment: CDR1 SGDLS and CDR2 YYNGEE. Germline trimming cut 2 bases from V and 3 bases from J; bases unmatched to any gene: 8. CDR3 size: 15 residues. CDR3 protein: CASSVGGLPYYEQYF. DNA of the CDR3: TGTGCCAGCAGCGTGGGGGGGTTACCCTACTACGAGCAGTACTTC.

This clonotype was counted many times. This sequence joins TRBV29-1 and TRBJ2-7; D tentatively reads TRBD1 or TRBD2 (6 bases each). CDR3 length: 15 residues. Trimming shortened V by 2 bases and J by 3 bases, and 17 bases separated the two germline ends. Germline assignment: CDR1 SQVTM and CDR2 ANQGSEA. The CDR3: CSVERRGGRGYEQYF. CDR3 nucleotides: TGCAGCGTTGAACGCCGAGGGGGGAGAGGCTACGAGCAGTACTTC.

This clonotype was observed at least ten times. The V gene is TRBV2, the J gene TRBJ2-7, with a possible D match to TRBD2 (6 bases). V was pared by 1 base and J by 1 base, with 14 bases between. Germline CDR1 and CDR2: SNHLY and FYNNEI. This CDR3 region has 16 residues. The CDR3 is CASSEEALAQSYEQYF. The CDR3 DNA sequence: TGTGCCAGCAGTGAAGAGGCGCTAGCGCAGTCCTACGAGCAGTACTTC. The entire variable domain, with the rest obtained from reference TRBV2 and TRBJ2-7, is as follows: EPEVTQTPSHQVTQMGQEVILRCVPISNHLYFYWYRQILGQKVEFLVSFYNNEISEKSEIFDDQFSVERPDGSNFTLKIRSTKLEDSAMYFCASSEEALAQSYEQYFGPGTRLTVT.

This clonotype appeared many times. The chain links TRBV7-8 to TRBJ1-5; D remains ambiguous. The germline V gene has CDR1 SGHVS and CDR2 FQNEAQ. V gave up 2 bases and J gave up 0 bases, with 8 bases separating them. The CDR3 extends over 15 amino acids. CDR3 protein: CASSLSGSSNQPQHF. The CDR3 nucleotides read TGTGCCAGCAGCTTATCGGGGTCTAGCAATCAGCCCCAGCATTTT. Supplemented by reference TRBV7-8 and TRBJ1-5, the full variable domain reads GAGVSQSPRYKVAKRGQDVALRCDPISGHVSLFWYQQALGQGPEFLTYFQNEAQLDKSGLPSDRFFAERPEGSVSTLKIQRTQQEDSAVYLCASSLSGSSNQPQHFGDGTRLSIL.

Many counts were recorded for this clonotype. This chain links TRBV2 with TRBJ2-3, with 11 positions matching TRBD1. After removal of 6 bases from V and 5 bases from J, the junction contained 16 bases not matched to a gene. The CDR3 is 18 residues long. The germline CDR1 and CDR2 sequences are SNHLY and FYNNEI. The CDR3 is CASRPTFLGDRGVDTQYF. CDR3 in DNA: TGTGCCAGCAGACCCACTTTCCTCGGGGACAGGGGGGTAGATACGCAGTATTTT.

This clonotype occurred many times. CDR3 nucleotides: TGTGCCTGGAGGACTAGCGGGAGGGCCGGTGTCGCCTACAATGAGCAGTTCTTC. Residues: CAWRTSGRAGVAYNEQFF. The chain uses TRBV30 and TRBJ2-1, with 14 bases identical to TRBD2. The V gene end was trimmed by 3 bases and the J gene end by 2 bases; junction bases not matched to a gene: 9. The CDR3 covers 18 residues. CDR1 is GTSNPN and CDR2 is SVGIG in the germline V gene (reference sequence).

This clonotype was seen repeatedly, ten times or more. V usage is TRBV7-2 and J usage is TRBJ2-1; D may be TRBD2 (6 bases). V gave up 0 bases and J gave up 3 bases, with 15 bases separating them. Per germline, CDR1 SGHTA and CDR2 FQGNSA. The CDR3 spans 17 residues. In nucleotides, the CDR3 is TGTGCCAGCAGCTTAGCGTTGCGGCGGGGATACTACAATGAGCAGTTCTTC. Amino acids: CASSLALRRGYYNEQFF.

The V gene is TRBV20-1, the J gene TRBJ2-2; 7 positions match TRBD1. The ends lost 0 bases at V and 6 bases at J; junction bases unmatched: 10. Germline CDR1 DFQATT, CDR2 SNEGSKA (reference sequence). The CDR3 covers 16 residues. The CDR3 spells CSARDWQGVTPGELFF. CDR3 nucleotide sequence: TGCAGTGCTAGAGACTGGCAGGGGGTAACACCCGGGGAGCTGTTTTTT.

Remarks on this clonotype: This may come from a read error, since a much larger clone is one base off. The V gene is TRBV11-2, the J gene TRBJ2-5, with 7 nucleotides matching TRBD1. The CDR3 covers 14 residues. V lost 5 bases and J lost 7; bases outside the gene matches: 10. CDR1 is SGHAT, CDR2 FQNNGV, per germline. CDR3 nucleotides: TGTGCCAGCAGCATGGGACAGAGGAGAGGGACCCAGTACTTC. Translated, it gives CASSMGQRRGTQYF.

This clonotype was seen repeatedly, ten times or more. The chain has TRBV5-5 and TRBJ2-7, with D tentatively TRBD1 (5 bases). The CDR3 is 15 amino acids. Germline V CDR1 and CDR2: SGHKS, YYEKEE (reference sequence). The germline V and J ends were trimmed by 3 bases and 2 bases, with 15 bases remaining between them. CDR3 sequence reads: CASSSVTTATYEQYF. The CDR3 nucleotides are TGTGCCAGCAGCTCGGTAACGACAGCAACCTACGAGCAGTACTTC.

The chain joins TRBV20-1 to TRBJ2-3; tentative D call: TRBD1 (5 bases). CDR1 and CDR2 from the germline V gene are DFQATT and SNEGSKA (reference sequence). V lost 8 bases to trimming and J lost 6 bases, with 15 bases between them. This CDR3 has 12 amino acids. CDR3 region: CSTHQPGDTQYF. The CDR3, as DNA: TGCAGTACACACCAGCCAGGGGATACGCAGTATTTT.

As to this clonotype: A single base separates this from a much larger clone, so it may be a read error. The V and J genes are TRBV3-1 and TRBJ2-7; no firm D call. The CDR3 loop spans 11 amino acids. Germline values: CDR1 LGHDT, CDR2 YNNKEL (reference sequence). CDR3 nucleotides: TGTGCCAGCAGGAGACACTACGGGCAGTACTTC. Protein product: CASRRHYGQYF.

A note on this clonotype: One end of the junction varies from germline; a read error may be responsible. The chain employs TRBV29-1 and TRBJ2-1; tentatively, D is TRBD1 or TRBD2 (6 bases each). Germline loops: CDR1 SQVTM, CDR2 ANQGSEA. The CDR3 is 14 amino acids. The chain's CDR3 is CSVEYGGRYNEPFF. The CDR3, as DNA: TGCAGCGTTGAGTATGGGGGGCGTTACAATGAGCCGTTCTTC.

This clonotype is a singleton in its sample. The chain carries TRBV13 and TRBJ1-2, with D possibly matching TRBD1 (6 bases). V dropped 4 bases and J dropped 5 bases, with 14 bases sitting between them. CDR3 length equals 14 residues. Per the germline V gene, CDR1 is PRHDT and CDR2 is FYEKMQ (reference sequence). CDR3 bases: TGTGCCAGCAGCTCGGACAGTATAGGGTATGGCTACACCTTC. It specifies CASSSDSIGYGYTF.

Turning to this clonotype: A clone one base away is much larger, so this may be a read error. The rearrangement uses TRBV20-1 and TRBJ1-1; 7 bases match TRBD1. The germline CDR1 and CDR2 sequences are DFQATT and SNEGSKA (reference sequence). The CDR3 extends over 12 amino acids. The CDR3 region has the DNA TGCAGTGCCGACAGGGAGAACACTGAAGCTGTCTTT. Its translation: CSADRENTEAVF.

The sample holds a few counts of this clonotype. The chain couples TRBV25-1 to TRBJ1-6; TRBD1 agrees at 10 bases. CDR3 length: 16 amino acids. Germline CDR1 reads MGHDK; CDR2 reads SYGVNS. The V and J ends lost 0 bases and 10 bases, in that order; junction bases with no gene match: 6. CDR3 DNA: TGTGCCAGCAGTGAATACTCCCCGGGACAGGGGTCACCCCTCCACTTT. Translation gives CASSEYSPGQGSPLHF.

Ten or more counts support this clonotype. The V and J genes are TRBV7-2 and TRBJ1-2, with unresolved D. Looked up from germline, CDR1 is SGHTA and CDR2 is FQGNSA. V shed 0 bases and J shed 10 bases, with 21 bases lying between them. This CDR3 region has 16 residues. The CDR3 reads CASSLARIRAQRDYTF. The CDR3, as DNA: TGTGCCAGCAGCTTAGCGAGGATCCGGGCTCAAAGGGACTACACCTTC.

This clonotype appeared many times. The chain employs TRBV7-2 and TRBJ2-3; either TRBD1 or TRBD2 may fit D (6 bases each). CDR1 is SGHTA and CDR2 is FQGNSA in the germline V gene. The ends were cut back, 5 bases at V and 0 bases at J, with 15 bases in the middle. This CDR3 has 16 residues. The CDR3 coding sequence is TGTGCCAGCAGCCTCTTGAGGGGGGCTAGCACAGATACGCAGTATTTT. It is translated as CASSLLRGASTDTQYF.